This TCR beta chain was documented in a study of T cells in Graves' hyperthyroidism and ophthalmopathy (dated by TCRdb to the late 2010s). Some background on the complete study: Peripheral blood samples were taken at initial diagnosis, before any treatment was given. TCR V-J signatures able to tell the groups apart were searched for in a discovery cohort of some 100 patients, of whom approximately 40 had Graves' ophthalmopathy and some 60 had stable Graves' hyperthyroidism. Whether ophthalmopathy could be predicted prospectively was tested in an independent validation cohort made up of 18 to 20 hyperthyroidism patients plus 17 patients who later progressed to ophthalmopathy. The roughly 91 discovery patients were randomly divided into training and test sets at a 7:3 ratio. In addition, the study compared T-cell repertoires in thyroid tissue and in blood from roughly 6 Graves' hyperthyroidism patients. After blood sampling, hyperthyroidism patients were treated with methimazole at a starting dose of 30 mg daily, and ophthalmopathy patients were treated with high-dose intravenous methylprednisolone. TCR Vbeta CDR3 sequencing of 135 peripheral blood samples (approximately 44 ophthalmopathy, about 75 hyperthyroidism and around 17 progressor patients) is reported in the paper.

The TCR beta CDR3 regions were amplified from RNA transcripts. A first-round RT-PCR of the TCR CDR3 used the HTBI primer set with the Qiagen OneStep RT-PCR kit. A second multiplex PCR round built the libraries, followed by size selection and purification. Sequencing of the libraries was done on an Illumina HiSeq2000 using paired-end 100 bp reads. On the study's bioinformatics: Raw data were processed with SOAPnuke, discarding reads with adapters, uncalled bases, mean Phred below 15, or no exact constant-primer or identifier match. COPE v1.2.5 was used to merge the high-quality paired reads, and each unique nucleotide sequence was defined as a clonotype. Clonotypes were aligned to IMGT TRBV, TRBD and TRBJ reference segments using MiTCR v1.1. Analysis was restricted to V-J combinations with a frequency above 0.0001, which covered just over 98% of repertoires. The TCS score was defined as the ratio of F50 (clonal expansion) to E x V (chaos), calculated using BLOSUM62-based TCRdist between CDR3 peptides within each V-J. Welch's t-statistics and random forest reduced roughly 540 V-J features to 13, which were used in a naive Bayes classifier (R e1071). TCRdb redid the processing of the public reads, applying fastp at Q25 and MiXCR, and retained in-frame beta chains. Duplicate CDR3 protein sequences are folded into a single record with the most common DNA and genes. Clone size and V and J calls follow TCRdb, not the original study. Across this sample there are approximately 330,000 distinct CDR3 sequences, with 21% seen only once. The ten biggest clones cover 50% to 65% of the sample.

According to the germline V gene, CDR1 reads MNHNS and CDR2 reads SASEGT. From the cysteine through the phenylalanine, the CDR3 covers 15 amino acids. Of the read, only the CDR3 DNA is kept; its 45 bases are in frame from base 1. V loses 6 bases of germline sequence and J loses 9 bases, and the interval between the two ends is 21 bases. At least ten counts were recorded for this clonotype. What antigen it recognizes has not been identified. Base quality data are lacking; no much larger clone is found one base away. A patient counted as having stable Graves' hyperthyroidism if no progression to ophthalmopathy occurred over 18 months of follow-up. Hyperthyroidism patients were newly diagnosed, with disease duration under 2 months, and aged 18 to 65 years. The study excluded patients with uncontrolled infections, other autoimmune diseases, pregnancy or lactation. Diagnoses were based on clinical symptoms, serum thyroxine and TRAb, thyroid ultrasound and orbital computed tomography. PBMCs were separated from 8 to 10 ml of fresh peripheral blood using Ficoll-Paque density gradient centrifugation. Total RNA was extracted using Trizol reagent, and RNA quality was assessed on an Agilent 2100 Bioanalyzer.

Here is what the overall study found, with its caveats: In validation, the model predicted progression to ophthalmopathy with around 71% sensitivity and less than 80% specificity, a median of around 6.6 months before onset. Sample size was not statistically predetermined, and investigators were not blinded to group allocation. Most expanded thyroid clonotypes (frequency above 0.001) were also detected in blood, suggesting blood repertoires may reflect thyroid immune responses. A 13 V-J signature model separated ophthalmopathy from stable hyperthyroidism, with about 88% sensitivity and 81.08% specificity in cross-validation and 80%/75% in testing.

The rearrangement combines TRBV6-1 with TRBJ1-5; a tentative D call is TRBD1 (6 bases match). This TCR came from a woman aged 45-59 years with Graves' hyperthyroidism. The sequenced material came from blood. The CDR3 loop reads CASSPKTGSYGPQHF. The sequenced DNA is TGTGCCAGCAGCCCAAAGACAGGTTCATACGGGCCCCAGCATTTT.